The source of this T cell receptor beta chain is a study of blood T cells in healthy people across ages. Sample-barcoded 5' priming and a J-beta primer mix drove a second PCR of roughly 7 to 11 cycles. Each CDR3 protein gets one entry after TCRdb re-called the 5' RACE reads with MiXCR. In the table there are some 1.5 million distinct CDR3 sequences, 28% of which are singletons. From germline, CDR1 is GTSNPN and CDR2 SVGIG (reference sequence). The CDR3 spans 11 residues. Trimming pared 3 bases from V and 5 bases from J, leaving 5 bases between. Approximately 9 milliliters was the volume of peripheral blood drawn from each donor.

The sample taken for sequencing was blood. The TCR was taken from a young woman in good health. This chain joins TRBV30 and TRBJ2-4, with D hard to call. CDR3 DNA sequence: TGTGCCTGGAGCCTCCAAAACATTCAGTACTTC. Translated: CAWSLQNIQYF.